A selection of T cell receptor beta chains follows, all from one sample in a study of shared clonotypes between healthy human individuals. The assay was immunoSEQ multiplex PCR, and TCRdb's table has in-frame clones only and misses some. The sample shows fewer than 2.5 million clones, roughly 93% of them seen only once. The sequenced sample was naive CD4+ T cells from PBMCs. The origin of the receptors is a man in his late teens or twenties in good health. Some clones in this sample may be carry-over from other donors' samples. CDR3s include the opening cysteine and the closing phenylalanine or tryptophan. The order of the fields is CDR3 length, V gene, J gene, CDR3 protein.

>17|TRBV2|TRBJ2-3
CASSGRTNNTGRDTQYF
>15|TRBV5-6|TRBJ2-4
CASSLRRVAKNIQYF
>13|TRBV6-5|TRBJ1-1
CASSPPGLGEAFF
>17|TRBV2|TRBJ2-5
CASSEAPSGRARETQYF
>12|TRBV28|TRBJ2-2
CASSTTWGELFF
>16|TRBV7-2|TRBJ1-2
CASSPSWGPLSYGYTF
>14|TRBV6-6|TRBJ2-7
CASKTSGRAGEQYF
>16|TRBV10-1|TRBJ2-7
CASSESKWGGGYEQYF
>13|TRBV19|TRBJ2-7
CASSRDSPYEQYF
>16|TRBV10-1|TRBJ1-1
CASSESGRLSNTEAFF
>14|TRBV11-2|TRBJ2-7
CASSQGRISYEQYF
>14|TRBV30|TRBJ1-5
CAWSGFDVRQPQHF
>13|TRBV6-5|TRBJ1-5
CASAPPGNQPQHF
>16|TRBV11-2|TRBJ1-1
CASSLGRGRVNTEAFF
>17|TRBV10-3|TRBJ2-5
CAISDQAAREGPETQYF
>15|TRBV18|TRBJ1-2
CASSPREGGTGGYTF
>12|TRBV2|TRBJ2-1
CASSLTGGDKFF
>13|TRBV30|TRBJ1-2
CAWSVQIGYGYTF
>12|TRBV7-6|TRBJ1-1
CASSKGVTEAFF
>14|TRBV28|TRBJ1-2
CASSYGGVNYGYTF